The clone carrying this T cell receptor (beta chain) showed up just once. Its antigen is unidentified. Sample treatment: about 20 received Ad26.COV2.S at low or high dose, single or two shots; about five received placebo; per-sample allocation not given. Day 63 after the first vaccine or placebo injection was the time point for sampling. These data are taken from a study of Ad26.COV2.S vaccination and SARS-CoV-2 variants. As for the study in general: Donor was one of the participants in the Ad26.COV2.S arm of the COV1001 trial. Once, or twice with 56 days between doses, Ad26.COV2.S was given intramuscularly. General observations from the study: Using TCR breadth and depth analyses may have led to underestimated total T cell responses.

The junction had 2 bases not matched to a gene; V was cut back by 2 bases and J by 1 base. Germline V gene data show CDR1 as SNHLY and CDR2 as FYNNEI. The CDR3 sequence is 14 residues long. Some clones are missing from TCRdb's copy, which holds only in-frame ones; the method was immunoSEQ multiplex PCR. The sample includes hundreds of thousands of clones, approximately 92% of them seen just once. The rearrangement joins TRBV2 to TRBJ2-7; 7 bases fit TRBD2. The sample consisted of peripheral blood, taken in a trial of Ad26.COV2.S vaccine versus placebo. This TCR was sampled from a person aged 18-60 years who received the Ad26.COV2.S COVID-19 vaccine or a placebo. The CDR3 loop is CASSEPGGSYEQYF. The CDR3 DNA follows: TGTGCCAGCAGTGAACCGGGGGGATCCTACGAGCAGTACTTC.